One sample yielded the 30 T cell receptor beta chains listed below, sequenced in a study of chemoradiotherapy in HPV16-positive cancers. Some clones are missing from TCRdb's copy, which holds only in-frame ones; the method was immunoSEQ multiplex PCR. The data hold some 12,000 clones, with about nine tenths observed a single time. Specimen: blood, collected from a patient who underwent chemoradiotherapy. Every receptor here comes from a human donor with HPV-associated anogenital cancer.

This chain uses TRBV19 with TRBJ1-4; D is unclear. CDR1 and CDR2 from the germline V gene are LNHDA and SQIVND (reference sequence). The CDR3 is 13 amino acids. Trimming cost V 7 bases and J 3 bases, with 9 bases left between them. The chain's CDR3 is CASKGSSNEKLFF. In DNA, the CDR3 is TGTGCCAGTAAGGGCAGCTCTAATGAAAAACTGTTTTTT.

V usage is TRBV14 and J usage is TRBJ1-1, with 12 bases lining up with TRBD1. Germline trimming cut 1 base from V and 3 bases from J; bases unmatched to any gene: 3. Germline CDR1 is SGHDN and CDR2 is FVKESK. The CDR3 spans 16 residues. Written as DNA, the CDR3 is TGTGCCAGCAGCCAAGGGGACAGGGGGCAGGACACTGAAGCTTTCTTT. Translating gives CASSQGDRGQDTEAFF.

The CDR3 here is CASSLAGVSNEQFF. CDR3 DNA: TGCGCCAGCAGCCTAGCGGGGGTGAGCAATGAGCAGTTCTTC. The chain recombines TRBV4-3 with TRBJ2-1, with TRBD2 matching over 9 bases. Germline loops: CDR1 LGHNA, CDR2 YSLEER. The CDR3 is made up of 14 amino acids. V was clipped by 4 bases and J by 6 bases; unmatched bases: 4.

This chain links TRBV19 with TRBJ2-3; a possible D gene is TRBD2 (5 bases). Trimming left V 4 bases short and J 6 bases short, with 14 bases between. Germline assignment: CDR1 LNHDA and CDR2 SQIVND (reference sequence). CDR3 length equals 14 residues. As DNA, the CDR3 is TGTGCCAGTAGTACGGCGGGCTCGGGGGATACGCAGTATTTT. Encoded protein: CASSTAGSGDTQYF.

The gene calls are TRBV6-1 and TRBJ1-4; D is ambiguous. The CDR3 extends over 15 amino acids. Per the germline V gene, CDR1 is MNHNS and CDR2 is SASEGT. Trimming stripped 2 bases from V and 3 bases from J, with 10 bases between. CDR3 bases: TGTGCCAGCAGTGAACCTCTGTGGGCTAATGAAAAACTGTTTTTT. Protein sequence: CASSEPLWANEKLFF.

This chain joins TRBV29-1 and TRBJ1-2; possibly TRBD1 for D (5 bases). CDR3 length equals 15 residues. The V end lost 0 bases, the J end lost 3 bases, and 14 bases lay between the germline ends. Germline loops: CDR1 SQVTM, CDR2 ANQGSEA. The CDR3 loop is CSVEDLGRDHYGYTF. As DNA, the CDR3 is TGCAGCGTTGAAGATTTGGGCAGGGACCACTATGGCTACACCTTC.

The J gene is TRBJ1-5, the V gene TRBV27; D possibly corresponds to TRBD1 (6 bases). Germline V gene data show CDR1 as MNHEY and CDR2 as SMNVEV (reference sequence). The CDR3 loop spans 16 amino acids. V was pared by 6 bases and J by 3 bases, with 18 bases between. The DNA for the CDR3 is TGTGCCAGCAGCCCCAGACAGGCCATTTTCAATCAGCCCCAGCATTTT. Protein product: CASSPRQAIFNQPQHF.

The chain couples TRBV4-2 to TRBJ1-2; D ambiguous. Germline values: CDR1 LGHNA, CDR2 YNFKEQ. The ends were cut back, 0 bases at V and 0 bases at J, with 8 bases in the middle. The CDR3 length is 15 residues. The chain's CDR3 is CASSQDKWANYGYTF. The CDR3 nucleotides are TGTGCCAGCAGCCAAGATAAATGGGCTAACTATGGCTACACCTTC.

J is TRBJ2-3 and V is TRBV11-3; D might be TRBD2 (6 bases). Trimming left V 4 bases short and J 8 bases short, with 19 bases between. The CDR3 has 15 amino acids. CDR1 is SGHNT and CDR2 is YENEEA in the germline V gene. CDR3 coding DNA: TGTGCCAGCAGCTATTCTACAGGAGTGGGGGGTACGCAGTATTTT. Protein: CASSYSTGVGGTQYF. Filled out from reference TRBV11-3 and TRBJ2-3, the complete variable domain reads EAGVVQSPRYKIIEKKQPVAFWCNPISGHNTLYWYLQNLGQGPELLIRYENEEAVDDSQLPKDRFSAERLKGVDSTLKIQPAELGDSAVYLCASSYSTGVGGTQYFGPGTRLTVL.

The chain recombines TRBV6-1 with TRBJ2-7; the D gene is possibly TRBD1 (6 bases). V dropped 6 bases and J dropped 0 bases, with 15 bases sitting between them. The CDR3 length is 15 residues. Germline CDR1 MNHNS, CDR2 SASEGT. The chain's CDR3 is CASRTNRASSYEQYF. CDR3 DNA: TGTGCCAGCAGGACAAACAGGGCCAGCTCCTACGAGCAGTACTTC.

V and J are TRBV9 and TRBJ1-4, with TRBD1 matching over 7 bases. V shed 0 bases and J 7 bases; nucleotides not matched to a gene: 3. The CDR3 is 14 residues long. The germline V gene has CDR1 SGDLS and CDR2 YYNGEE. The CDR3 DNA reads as TGTGCCAGCAGCGTAGGACAGGGAGGTGAAAAACTGTTTTTT. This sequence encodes CASSVGQGGEKLFF.

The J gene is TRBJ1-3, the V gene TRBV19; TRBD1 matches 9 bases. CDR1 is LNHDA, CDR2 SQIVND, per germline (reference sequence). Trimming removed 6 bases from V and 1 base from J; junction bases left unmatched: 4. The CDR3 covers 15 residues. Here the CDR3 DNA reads TGTGCCAGTAGCACAGGGGGCGAATCTGGAAACACCATATATTTT. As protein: CASSTGGESGNTIYF.

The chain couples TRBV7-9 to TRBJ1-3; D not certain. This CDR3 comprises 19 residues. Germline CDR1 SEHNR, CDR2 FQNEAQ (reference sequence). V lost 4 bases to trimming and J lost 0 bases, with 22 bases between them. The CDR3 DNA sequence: TGTGCCAGCAGCTCAGCCGTAGGGTTGGGATCCCCCTCTGGAAACACCATATATTTT. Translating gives CASSSAVGLGSPSGNTIYF.

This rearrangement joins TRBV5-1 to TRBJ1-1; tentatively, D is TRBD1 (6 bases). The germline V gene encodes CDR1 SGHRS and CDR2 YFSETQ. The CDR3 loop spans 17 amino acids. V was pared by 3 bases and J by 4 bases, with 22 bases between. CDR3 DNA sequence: TGCGCCAGCAGCTCAAATATTGACAGGCCCAGGGCCACTGAAGCTTTCTTT. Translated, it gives CASSSNIDRPRATEAFF.

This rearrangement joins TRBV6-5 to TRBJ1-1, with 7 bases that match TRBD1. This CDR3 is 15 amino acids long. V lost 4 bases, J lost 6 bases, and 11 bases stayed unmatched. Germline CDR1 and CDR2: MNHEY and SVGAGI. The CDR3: CASSSGGQVNPEAFF. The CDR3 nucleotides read TGTGCCAGCAGTTCAGGGGGGCAGGTCAATCCTGAAGCTTTCTTT.

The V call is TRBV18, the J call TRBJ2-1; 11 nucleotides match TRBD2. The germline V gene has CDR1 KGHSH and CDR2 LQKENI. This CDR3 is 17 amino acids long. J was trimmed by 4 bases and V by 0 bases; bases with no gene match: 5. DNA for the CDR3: TGTGCCAGCTCACCACCGGGGACTAGCGGACGATACAATGAGCAGTTCTTC. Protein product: CASSPPGTSGRYNEQFF.

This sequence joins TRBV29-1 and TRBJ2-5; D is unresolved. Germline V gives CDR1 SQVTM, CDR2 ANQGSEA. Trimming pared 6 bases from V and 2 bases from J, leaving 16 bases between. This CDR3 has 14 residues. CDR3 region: CSVALYGTQETQYF. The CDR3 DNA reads TGCAGCGTCGCACTCTACGGTACTCAAGAGACCCAGTACTTC.

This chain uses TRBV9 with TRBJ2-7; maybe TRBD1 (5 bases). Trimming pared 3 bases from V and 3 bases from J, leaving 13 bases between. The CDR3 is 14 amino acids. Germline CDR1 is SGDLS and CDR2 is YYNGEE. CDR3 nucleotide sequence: TGTGCCAGCAGCGGCGACAGCGCGAACTACGAGCAGTACTTC. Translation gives CASSGDSANYEQYF.

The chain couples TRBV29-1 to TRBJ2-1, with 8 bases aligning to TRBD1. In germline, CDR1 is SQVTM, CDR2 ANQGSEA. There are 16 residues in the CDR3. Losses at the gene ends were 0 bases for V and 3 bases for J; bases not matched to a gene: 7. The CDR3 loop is CSVEDLTGVSYNEQFF. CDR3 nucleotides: TGCAGCGTTGAAGATCTGACAGGGGTGAGCTACAATGAGCAGTTCTTC.

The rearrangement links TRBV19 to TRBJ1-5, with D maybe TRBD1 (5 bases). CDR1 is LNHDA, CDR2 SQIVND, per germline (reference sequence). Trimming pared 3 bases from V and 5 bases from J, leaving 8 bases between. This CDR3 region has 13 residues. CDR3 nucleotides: TGTGCCAGTAGTATCAGGGACTATCAGCCCCAGCATTTT. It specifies CASSIRDYQPQHF.

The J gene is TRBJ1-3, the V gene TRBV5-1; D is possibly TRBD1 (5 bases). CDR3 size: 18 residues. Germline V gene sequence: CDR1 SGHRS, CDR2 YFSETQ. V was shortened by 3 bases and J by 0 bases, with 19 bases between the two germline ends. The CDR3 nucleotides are TGCGCCAGCAGCTCCGGGCCGGGGACGGGAGCCTCTGGAAACACCATATATTTT. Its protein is CASSSGPGTGASGNTIYF.

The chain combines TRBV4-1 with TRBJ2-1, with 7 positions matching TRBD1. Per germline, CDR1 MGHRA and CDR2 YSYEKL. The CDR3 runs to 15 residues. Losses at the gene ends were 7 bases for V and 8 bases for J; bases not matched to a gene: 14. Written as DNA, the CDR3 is TGCGCCAGCAAACTACAGGGGATTTCCCGGGATGAGCAGTTCTTC. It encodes CASKLQGISRDEQFF.

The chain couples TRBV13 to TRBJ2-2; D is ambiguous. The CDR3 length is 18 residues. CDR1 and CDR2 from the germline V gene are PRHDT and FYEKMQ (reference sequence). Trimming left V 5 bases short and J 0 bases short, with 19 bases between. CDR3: CASSIGGRSATNTGELFF. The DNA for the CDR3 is TGTGCCAGCAGCATTGGTGGTAGGTCCGCTACGAACACCGGGGAGCTGTTTTTT.

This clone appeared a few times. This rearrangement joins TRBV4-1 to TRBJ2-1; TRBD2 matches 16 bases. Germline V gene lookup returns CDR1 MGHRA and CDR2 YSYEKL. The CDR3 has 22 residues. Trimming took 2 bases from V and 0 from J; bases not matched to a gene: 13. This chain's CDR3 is CASSQPGGTSGGAKSSYNEQFF. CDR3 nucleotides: TGCGCCAGCAGCCAACCCGGAGGGACTAGCGGGGGGGCTAAGAGCTCCTACAATGAGCAGTTCTTC.

The CDR3 here is CASSKDPHNEQFF. The CDR3 nucleotides read TGTGCCAGCAGTAAGGACCCGCACAATGAGCAGTTCTTC. The J gene is TRBJ2-1, the V gene TRBV6-4, with D unresolved. V was shortened by 5 bases and J by 5 bases, with 10 bases between the two germline ends. In germline, CDR1 is MRHNA, CDR2 SNTAGT. The CDR3 runs to 13 residues.

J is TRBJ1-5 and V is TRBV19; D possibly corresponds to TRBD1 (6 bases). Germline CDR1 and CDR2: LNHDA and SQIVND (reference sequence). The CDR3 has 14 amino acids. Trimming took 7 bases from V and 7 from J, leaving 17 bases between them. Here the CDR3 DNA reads TGTGCCAGTAAGGACAGATCCCCCGGCCAGCCCCAGCATTTT. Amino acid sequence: CASKDRSPGQPQHF.

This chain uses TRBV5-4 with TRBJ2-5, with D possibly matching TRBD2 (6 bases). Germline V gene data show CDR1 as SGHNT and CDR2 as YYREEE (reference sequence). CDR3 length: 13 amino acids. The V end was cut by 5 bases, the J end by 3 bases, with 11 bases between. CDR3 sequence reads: CASSLWEEETQYF. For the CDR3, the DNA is TGTGCCAGCAGTCTCTGGGAGGAAGAGACCCAGTACTTC.

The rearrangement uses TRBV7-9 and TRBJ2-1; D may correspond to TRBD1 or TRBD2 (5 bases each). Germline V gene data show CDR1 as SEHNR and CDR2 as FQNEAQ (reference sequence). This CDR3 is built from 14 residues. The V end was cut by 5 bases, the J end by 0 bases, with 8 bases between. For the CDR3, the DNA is TGTGCCAGCAGCGAGGGGAACTCCTACAATGAGCAGTTCTTC. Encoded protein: CASSEGNSYNEQFF.

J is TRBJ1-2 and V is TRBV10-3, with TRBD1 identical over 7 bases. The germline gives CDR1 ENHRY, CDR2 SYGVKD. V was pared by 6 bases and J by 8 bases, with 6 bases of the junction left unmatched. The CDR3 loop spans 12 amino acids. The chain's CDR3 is CAISTGVGGYTF. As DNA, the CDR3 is TGTGCCATCAGCACAGGGGTGGGCGGCTACACCTTC.

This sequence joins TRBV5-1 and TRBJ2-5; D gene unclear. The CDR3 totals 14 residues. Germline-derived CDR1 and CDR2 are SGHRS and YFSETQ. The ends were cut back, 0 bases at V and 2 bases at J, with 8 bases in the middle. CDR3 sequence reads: CASSLGSAQETQYF. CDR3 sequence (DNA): TGCGCCAGCAGCTTGGGATCTGCACAAGAGACCCAGTACTTC.